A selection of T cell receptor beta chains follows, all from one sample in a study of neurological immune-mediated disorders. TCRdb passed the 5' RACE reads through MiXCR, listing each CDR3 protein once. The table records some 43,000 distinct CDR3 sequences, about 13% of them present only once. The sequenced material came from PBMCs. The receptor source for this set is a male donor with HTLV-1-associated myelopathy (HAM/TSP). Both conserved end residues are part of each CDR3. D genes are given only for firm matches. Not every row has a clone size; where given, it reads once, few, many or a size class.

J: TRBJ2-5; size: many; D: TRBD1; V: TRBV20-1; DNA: TGCAGTGCTAGAGATCCGGGACAGGGGCAAGAGACCCAGTACTTC; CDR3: CSARDPGQGQETQYF
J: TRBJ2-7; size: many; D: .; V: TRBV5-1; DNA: TGCGCCAGCAGCCGGGACGATTCCCCCTACGAGCAGTACTTC; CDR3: CASSRDDSPYEQYF
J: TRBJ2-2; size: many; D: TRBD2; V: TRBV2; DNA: TGTGCCAGCAGTGGTCCTAGCGGGGTGGACGGGGAGCTGTTTTTT; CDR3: CASSGPSGVDGELFF
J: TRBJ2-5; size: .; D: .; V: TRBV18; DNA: TGTGCCAGCTCAACGGTCCCCCTGGCAGGGGTGCAAAAGACCCAGTACTTC; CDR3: CASSTVPLAGVQKTQYF
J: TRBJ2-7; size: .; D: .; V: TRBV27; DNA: TGTGCCAGCAGTTTCGGGGTTTTTTACGAGCAGTACTTC; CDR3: CASSFGVFYEQYF
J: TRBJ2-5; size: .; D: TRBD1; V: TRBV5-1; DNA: TGCGCCAGCAGCTTCCTACCCCCTGGACAGGAAGAGACCCAGTACTTC; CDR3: CASSFLPPGQEETQYF
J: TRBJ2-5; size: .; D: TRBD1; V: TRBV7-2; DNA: TGTGCCAGCAGCAGGACAGGGATCCAAGAGACCCAGTACTTC; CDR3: CASSRTGIQETQYF
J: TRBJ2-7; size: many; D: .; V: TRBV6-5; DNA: TGTGCCAGCAGTCCCGTTCGGGGAAGCTCCTACGAGCAGTACTTC; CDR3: CASSPVRGSSYEQYF
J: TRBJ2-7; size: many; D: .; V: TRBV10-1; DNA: TGCGCCAGCAGTGTGACACCAACCGCCTACGAGCAGTACTTC; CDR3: CASSVTPTAYEQYF
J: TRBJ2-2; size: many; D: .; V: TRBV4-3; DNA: TGCGCCAGCAGCCAAGATCTGGCAGGGCGAGGCACCGGGGAGCTGTTTTTT; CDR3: CASSQDLAGRGTGELFF
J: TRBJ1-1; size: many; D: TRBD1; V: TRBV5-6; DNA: TGTGCCAGCAGCTTGGGGGCAGGGGGAGCTGCTGAAGCTTTCTTT; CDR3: CASSLGAGGAAEAFF
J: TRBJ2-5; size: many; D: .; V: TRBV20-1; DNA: TGCAGTGCCATAGCGGTAGTCCGGGGCCGGGGGGAGACCCAGTACTTC; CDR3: CSAIAVVRGRGETQYF
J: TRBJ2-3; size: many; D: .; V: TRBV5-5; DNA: TGTGCCAGCAGCTTCTCGGGGTGGGAAGATACGCAGTATTTT; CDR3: CASSFSGWEDTQYF
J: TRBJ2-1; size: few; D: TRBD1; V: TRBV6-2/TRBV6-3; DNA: TGTGCCAGCAGTAAGACAGGGAATGAGCAGTTCTTC; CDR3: CASSKTGNEQFF
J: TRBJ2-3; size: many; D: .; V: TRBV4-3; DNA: TGCGCCAGCAGCCAAGAGATAAACACAGATACGCAGTATTTT; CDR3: CASSQEINTDTQYF
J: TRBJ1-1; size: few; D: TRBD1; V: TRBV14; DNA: TGTGCCAGCAGCCGGAGGACAGGGCGTTCCACTGAAGCTTTCTTT; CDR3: CASSRRTGRSTEAFF
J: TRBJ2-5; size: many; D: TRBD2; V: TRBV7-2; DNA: TGTGCCAGCAGCGGCGATAGCGGGGGAGGAGAGACCCAGTACTTC; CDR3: CASSGDSGGGETQYF
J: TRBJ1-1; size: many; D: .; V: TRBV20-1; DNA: .; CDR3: CSARSPTLGRIEAFF
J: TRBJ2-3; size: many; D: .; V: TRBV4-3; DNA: TGCGCCAGCAGCCAACAGGGTAGCACAGATACGCAGTATTTT; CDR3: CASSQQGSTDTQYF
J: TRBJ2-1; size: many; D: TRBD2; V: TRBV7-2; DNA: TGTGCCAGCAGCTTGTTTCTAGCGGGGTTGGTAGGGGAGCAGTTCTTC; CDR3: CASSLFLAGLVGEQFF
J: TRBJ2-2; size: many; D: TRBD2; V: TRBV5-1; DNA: TGCGCCAGCAGCCCGGGGGGTAGCACCGGGGAGCTGTTTTTT; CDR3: CASSPGGSTGELFF
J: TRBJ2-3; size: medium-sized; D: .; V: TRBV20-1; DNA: TGCAGTGCCCCGAACAGGGACCGAGAAGATACGCAGTATTTT; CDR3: CSAPNRDREDTQYF
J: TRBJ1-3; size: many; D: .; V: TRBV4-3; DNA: TGCGCCAGCAGCCGATCACAGGGTACTGGAAACACCATATATTTT; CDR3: CASSRSQGTGNTIYF
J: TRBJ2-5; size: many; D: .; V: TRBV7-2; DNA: TGTGCCAGCAGCTCACAGGGCATCCGAGAGACCCAGTACTTC; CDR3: CASSSQGIRETQYF
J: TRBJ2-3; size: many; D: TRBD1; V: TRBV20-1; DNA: TGCAGTGCGATACAGGGGGCGCCGGGGGATACGCAGTATTTT; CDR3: CSAIQGAPGDTQYF
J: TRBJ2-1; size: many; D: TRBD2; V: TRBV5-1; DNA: TGCGCCAGCAGCCCGGGACTAGCGGGGTCCAATGAGCAGTTCTTC; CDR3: CASSPGLAGSNEQFF
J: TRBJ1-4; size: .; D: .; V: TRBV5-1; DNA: TGCGCCAGCAGCTTGGTGGCAGGGAATGAAAAACTGTTTTTT; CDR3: CASSLVAGNEKLFF
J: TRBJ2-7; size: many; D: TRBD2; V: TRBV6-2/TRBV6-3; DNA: TGTGCCAGCAGTTACCCTCCGGGGGGACGGGTCTACGAGCAGTACTTC; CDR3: CASSYPPGGRVYEQYF
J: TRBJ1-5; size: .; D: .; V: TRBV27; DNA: TGTGCCAGCAGTTTTGGGAAAGGGGGATGTCAGCCCCAGCATTTT; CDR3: CASSFGKGGCQPQHF